This entry is about one TCR beta chain. Its target is not known. V lost 2 bases to trimming and J lost 3 bases, with 7 bases between them. The CDR3 loop spans 13 amino acids. The data were produced by immunoSEQ multiplex PCR, yet TCRdb's version contains in-frame clones alone and is incomplete. The sample yields under 20,000 clones, 60% to 80% seen once. This sample was taken from a study of CD4 T cells in relation to SARS-CoV-2 and coronaviruses. Looking at the study overall: After roughly eleven days of antigen culture, PBMC TCR beta CDR3s were sequenced. Negative control cultures got HIV-1 Nef peptides or no peptide.

CD4+ T cells from unexposed donors were obtained before the COVID-19 pandemic (2011-2018). After roughly 9 days of culture, CD4+ T cells were isolated. Testing used SARS-CoV-2 S/N and four cold-coronavirus spikes on unexposed-donor CD4+ T cells, cells permitting. The chain carries TRBV12-3 or TRBV12-4 and TRBJ1-1, with D unclear. The sample consisted of CD4+ T cells from PBMCs, cultured in vitro. The receptor was isolated from a human donor in good health. CDR3 protein: CASSLFGDTEAFF. CDR3 nucleotides: TGTGCCAGCAGTTTATTCGGGGACACTGAAGCTTTCTTT.